One T cell receptor beta chain is described in this entry. The source of the sample is a study of blood T cell repertoires in COVID-19. At the level of the study: Sites across the United States, Italy and Spain contributed samples from acute and convalescent COVID-19. PBMCs, B-cell-depleted T cells, or T cells provided the cDNA or gDNA that made up the material.

The CDR3 runs 12 residues. Germline CDR1 SGHRS, CDR2 YFSETQ. V shed 0 bases and J shed 2 bases, with 3 bases lying between them. Original processing notes: Estimates of nucleated cell counts were drawn from the amplification of reference gene primers. This table comes from immunoSEQ multiplex PCR, and its TCRdb copy is limited to in-frame clones, with some not included. V, J and clone size reflect that table, while D and trimming were determined from the DNA. The sample holds fewer than 110,000 clones, under 90% seen once. The clonotype originates from a human donor in a cohort sampled during active or convalescent COVID-19. The rearrangement uses TRBV5-1 and TRBJ2-7; D is unresolved. Sequencing was performed on peripheral blood. CDR3 sequence: CASSLGAYEQYF. DNA for the CDR3: TGCGCCAGCAGCTTGGGAGCCTACGAGCAGTACTTC.